These 6 T cell receptor beta chains were sequenced from one sample in a study of blood T cell repertoires in COVID-19. Profiled with immunoSEQ multiplex PCR; TCRdb holds only in-frame clones, not every one. The sample lists fewer than 50,000 clones; roughly 63% were seen once. Sequencing was done on a sample of peripheral blood. All receptors derive from an elderly man with acute or convalescent COVID-19.

V and J are TRBV19 and TRBJ1-2; a possible D gene is TRBD1 (5 bases). Germline V gene lookup returns CDR1 LNHDA and CDR2 SQIVND (reference sequence). The CDR3 extends over 14 amino acids. V gave up 10 bases and J gave up 6 bases, with 21 bases separating them. CDR3 protein: CATTPGGGRDGYTF. The CDR3 DNA follows: TGTGCCACGACCCCCGGCGGGGGTAGGGATGGCTACACCTTC.

This clone came up a few times. This chain joins TRBV10-3 and TRBJ2-7; TRBD2 matches at 8 bases. With V trimmed by 10 bases and J by 3 bases, 8 bases remained unmatched. CDR3 length equals 13 residues. CDR1 ENHRY and CDR2 SYGVKD come from the germline V gene. This CDR3 reads CATNTGGDYEQYF. The CDR3 nucleotides are TGTGCCACCAACACGGGGGGGGACTACGAGCAGTACTTC.

CDR3 loop: CASSPYRDRTEAFF. The CDR3, as DNA: TGTGCCAGCAGCCCGTACAGGGATCGGACTGAAGCTTTCTTT. The V and J genes are TRBV7-2 and TRBJ1-1; D might be TRBD1 (6 bases). Germline V gene lookup returns CDR1 SGHTA and CDR2 FQGNSA. The CDR3 contains 14 residues. V was cut by 5 bases and J by 5 bases, with 15 bases left in between. Full variable domain (outside the CDR3, taken from reference TRBV7-2 and TRBJ1-1): GAGVSQSPSNKVTEKGKDVELRCDPISGHTALYWYRQSLGQGLEFLIYFQGNSAPDKSGLPSDRFSAERTGGSVSTLTIQRTQQEDSAVYLCASSPYRDRTEAFFGQGTRLTVV.

This clone was found a few times. The chain links TRBV10-1 to TRBJ2-3, with 10 bases aligning to TRBD2. J lost 1 base, V lost 3 bases, and 1 base had no gene match. From germline, CDR1 is WNHNN and CDR2 SYGVQD (reference sequence). The CDR3 is 15 residues long. The CDR3 protein is CASSEAGGGTDTQYF. The CDR3 DNA sequence: TGCGCCAGCAGTGAAGCGGGAGGGGGCACAGATACGCAGTATTTT.

The chain recombines TRBV5-1 with TRBJ2-1; D is ambiguous. Germline V gene sequence: CDR1 SGHRS, CDR2 YFSETQ. This CDR3 is 14 amino acids long. Trimming cost V 0 bases and J 9 bases, with 13 bases left between them. In DNA, the CDR3 is TGCGCCAGCAGCTTGGGCGAGGCTCCCGGTGAGCAGTTCTTC. Residues: CASSLGEAPGEQFF.

The chain joins TRBV7-9 to TRBJ1-6; D not resolved. With 4 bases removed from V and 7 bases from J, the gap between germline ends came to 14 bases. The CDR3 totals 15 residues. The germline V gene has CDR1 SEHNR and CDR2 FQNEAQ (reference sequence). This CDR3 is CASSSNLLANSPLHF. CDR3 DNA: TGTGCCAGCAGCTCTAATCTCCTTGCCAATTCACCCCTCCACTTT. Supplemented by reference TRBV7-9 and TRBJ1-6, the full variable domain reads DTGVSQNPRHKITKRGQNVTFRCDPISEHNRLYWYRQTLGQGPEFLTYFQNEAQLEKSRLLSDRFSAERPKGSFSTLEIQRTEQGDSAMYLCASSSNLLANSPLHFGNGTRLTVT.